This TCR beta chain was recovered during a study of CD8+ T cells in alopecia areata. Study-wide context: Treated patients received oral tofacitinib, 5 to 10 mg twice daily. Tofacitinib administration persisted for 6 to 18 months, succeeded by 6 months off drug. Whole-study findings and limits: Especially in alopecia totalis/universalis, lesional scalp showed greater clonality than normal scalp did.

RNA extraction and reverse transcription yielded cDNA as sequencing template. TCRdb keeps only in-frame clones here, not all; method: immunoSEQ multiplex PCR. The sample includes more than 200,000 clones, roughly 69% of them seen just once. About this clone: The antigen remains undetermined.

Individuals with alopecia areata gave both lesional scalp punch biopsies and peripheral blood for collection. This receptor was identified in a human donor with alopecia areata. Material: CD4+ T cells sorted from blood, obtained at week 0.

DNA of the CDR3: TGTGCCAGCAGCCTCAGCGGGAAGAGCACAGATACGCAGTATTTT. Translated, it gives CASSLSGKSTDTQYF. The chain uses TRBV27 and TRBJ2-3; TRBD2 agrees at 7 bases. The ends lost 6 bases at V and 0 bases at J; junction bases unmatched: 6. Per the germline V gene, CDR1 is MNHEY and CDR2 is SMNVEV (reference sequence). The length of the CDR3 is 15 residues.